Listed here are 7 T cell receptor beta chains from one sample, sequenced in a study of T cells in Graves' hyperthyroidism and ophthalmopathy. The investigators amplified TCR beta CDR3 regions from RNA transcripts. Primed by the HTBI set, a first-round RT-PCR was run on the TCR CDR3. One entry per CDR3 protein results from TCRdb running MiXCR on the multiplex PCR reads. The sample records about 500,000 distinct CDR3 sequences, 15% to 20% being singletons. The sample was blood. Receptor source: a woman younger than 35 with Graves' hyperthyroidism.

V is TRBV5-4 and J is TRBJ1-6, with a tentative D call TRBD1 (5 bases). Trimming took off 2 bases at V and 9 bases at J, with 15 bases between the two ends. CDR1 and CDR2 from the germline V gene are SGHNT and YYREEE (reference sequence). There are 15 residues in the CDR3. CDR3 DNA: TGTGCCAGCAGCTTTGGCGGGGGAACAGGTTCACCCCTCCACTTT. Amino acids: CASSFGGGTGSPLHF.

The chain joins TRBV7-6 to TRBJ2-5, with TRBD1 as a possible D gene (6 bases). Trimming removed 2 bases from V and 2 bases from J, with 12 bases in between. This CDR3 is 15 amino acids long. Germline CDR1 and CDR2: SGHVS and FNYEAQ. The chain's CDR3 is CASSLIPTGQETQYF. The CDR3 nucleotides read TGTGCCAGCAGCTTAATCCCGACAGGACAAGAGACCCAGTACTTC.

Ten or more counts support this clonotype. This chain links TRBV20-1 with TRBJ1-5; 9 bases agree with TRBD1. V lost 1 base, J lost 4 bases, and 5 bases stayed unmatched. The CDR3 sequence is 15 residues long. The germline gives CDR1 DFQATT, CDR2 SNEGSKA (reference sequence). CDR3 residues: CSARATTGGNQPQHF. CDR3 bases: TGCAGTGCTAGAGCGACGACAGGGGGGAATCAGCCCCAGCATTTT.

This clonotype was recorded a few times. This sequence joins TRBV27 and TRBJ2-1; D not resolved. V lost 2 bases, J lost 12 bases, and 20 bases lay in between. The CDR3 is 15 amino acids. CDR1 is MNHEY and CDR2 is SMNVEV in the germline V gene (reference sequence). The CDR3 nucleotides are TGTGCCAGCAGTTTAGCGACTGGAAGTAGGGTGGGGCAGTTCTTC. Its protein is CASSLATGSRVGQFF.

In this sample, this clonotype turned up a few times. The rearrangement joins TRBV24-1 to TRBJ2-7; no clear D gene. The germline V gene has CDR1 KGHDR and CDR2 SFDVKD. The CDR3 has 11 residues. Trimming took off 2 bases at V and 6 bases at J, with 4 bases between the two ends. As DNA, the CDR3 is TGTGCCACCAGTGATTACACCGAGCAGTACTTC. Residues: CATSDYTEQYF.

This clonotype was seen more than once but under ten times. J is TRBJ2-3 and V is TRBV24-1; the match to TRBD1 covers 9 bases. CDR3 length: 16 residues. Germline loops: CDR1 KGHDR, CDR2 SFDVKD. V was pared by 0 bases and J by 1 base, with 1 base of the junction left unmatched. The CDR3 loop is CATSDLRTGGTDTQYF. The CDR3 coding sequence is TGTGCCACCAGTGATTTGCGGACAGGGGGCACAGATACGCAGTATTTT.

In regard to this clonotype: Since a much larger clone is just one base distant, this may be a read error. CDR3 DNA sequence: TGCAGTGCTAGAGGTCAGGGTCTTCGCTACGAGCAGTACTTC. Translating gives CSARGQGLRYEQYF. The chain employs TRBV20-1 and TRBJ2-7; a possible D gene is TRBD1 (5 bases). The CDR3 totals 14 residues. The ends were cut back, 1 base at V and 3 bases at J, with 13 bases in the middle. The germline gives CDR1 DFQATT, CDR2 SNEGSKA (reference sequence).